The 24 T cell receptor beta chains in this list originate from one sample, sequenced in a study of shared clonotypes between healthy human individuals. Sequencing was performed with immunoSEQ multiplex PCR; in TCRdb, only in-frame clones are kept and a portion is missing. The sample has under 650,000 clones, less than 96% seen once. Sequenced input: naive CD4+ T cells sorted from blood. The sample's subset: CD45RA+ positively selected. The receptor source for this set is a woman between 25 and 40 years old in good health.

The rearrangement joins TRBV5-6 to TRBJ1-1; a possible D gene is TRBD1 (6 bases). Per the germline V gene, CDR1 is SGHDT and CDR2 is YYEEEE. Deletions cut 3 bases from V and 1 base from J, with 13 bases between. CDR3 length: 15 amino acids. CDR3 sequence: CASSSSGGSNTEAFF. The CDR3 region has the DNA TGTGCCAGCAGCTCCTCGGGGGGCTCGAACACTGAAGCTTTCTTT.

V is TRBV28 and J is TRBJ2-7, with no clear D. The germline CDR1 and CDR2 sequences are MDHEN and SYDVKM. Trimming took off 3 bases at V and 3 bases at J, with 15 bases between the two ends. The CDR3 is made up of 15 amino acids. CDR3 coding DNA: TGTGCCAGCAGTTTGGTGGCGGTTATCGGCTACGAGCAGTACTTC. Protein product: CASSLVAVIGYEQYF.

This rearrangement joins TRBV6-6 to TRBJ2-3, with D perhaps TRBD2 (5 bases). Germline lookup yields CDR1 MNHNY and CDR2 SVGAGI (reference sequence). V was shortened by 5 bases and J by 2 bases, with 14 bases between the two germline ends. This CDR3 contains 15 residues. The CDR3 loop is CASSGQSGFTDTQYF. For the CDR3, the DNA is TGTGCCAGCAGTGGGCAGAGCGGATTCACAGATACGCAGTATTTT.

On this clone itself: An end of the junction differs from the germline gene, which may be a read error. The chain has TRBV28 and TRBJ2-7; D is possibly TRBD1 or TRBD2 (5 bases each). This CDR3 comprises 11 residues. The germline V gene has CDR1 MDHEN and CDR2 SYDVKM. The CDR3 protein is CASRVRGTSFF. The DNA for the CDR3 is TGTGCCAGCAGGGTTAGAGGGACGTCTTTCTTC. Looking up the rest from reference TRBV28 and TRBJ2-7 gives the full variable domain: DVKVTQSSRYLVKRTGEKVFLECVQDMDHENMFWYRQDPGLGLRLIYFSYDVKMKEKGDIPEGYSVSREKKERFSLILESASTNQTSMYLCASRVRGTSFFGPGTRLTVT.

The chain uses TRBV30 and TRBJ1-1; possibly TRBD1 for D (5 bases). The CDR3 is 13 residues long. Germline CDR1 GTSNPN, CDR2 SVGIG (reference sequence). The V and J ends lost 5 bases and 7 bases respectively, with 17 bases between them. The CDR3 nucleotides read TGTGCCTGGGAAACAGGTTTAGGGGATGAAGCTTTCTTT. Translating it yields CAWETGLGDEAFF.

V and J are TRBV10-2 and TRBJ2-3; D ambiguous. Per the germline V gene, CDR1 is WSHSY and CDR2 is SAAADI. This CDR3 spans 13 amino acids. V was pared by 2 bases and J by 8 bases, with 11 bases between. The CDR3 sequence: CASSEPTPGTQYF. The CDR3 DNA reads TGCGCCAGCAGTGAGCCGACGCCTGGTACGCAGTATTTT.

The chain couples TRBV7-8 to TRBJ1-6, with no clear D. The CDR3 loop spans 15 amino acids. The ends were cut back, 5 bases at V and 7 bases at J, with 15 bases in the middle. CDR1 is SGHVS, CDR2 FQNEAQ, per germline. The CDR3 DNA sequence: TGTGCCAGCAGCCCAAAGAGGGTTGCGAATTCACCCCTCCACTTT. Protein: CASSPKRVANSPLHF.

In nucleotides, the CDR3 is TGCGCCAGCAGCTTGGGTCGGGGGGCGCGAGACATTCAGTACTTC. Translating gives CASSLGRGARDIQYF. This sequence joins TRBV5-1 and TRBJ2-4, with D tentatively TRBD2 (7 bases). The CDR3 loop spans 15 amino acids. Trimming stripped 0 bases from V and 8 bases from J, with 15 bases between. Germline CDR1 reads SGHRS; CDR2 reads YFSETQ.

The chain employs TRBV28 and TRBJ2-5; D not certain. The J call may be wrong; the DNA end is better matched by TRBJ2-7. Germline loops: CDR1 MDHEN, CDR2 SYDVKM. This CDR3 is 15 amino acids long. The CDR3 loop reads CASINPWGSFREQYF. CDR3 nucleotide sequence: TGTGCCAGCATAAACCCCTGGGGTTCCTTCCGCGAGCAGTACTTC.

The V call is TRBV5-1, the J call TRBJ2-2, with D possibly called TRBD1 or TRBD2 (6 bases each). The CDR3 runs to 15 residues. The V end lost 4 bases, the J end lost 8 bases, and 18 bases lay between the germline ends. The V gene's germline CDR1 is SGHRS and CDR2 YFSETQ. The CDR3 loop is CASSTQPGAEGELFF. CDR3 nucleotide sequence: TGCGCCAGCAGCACCCAGCCGGGGGCCGAGGGGGAGCTGTTTTTT.

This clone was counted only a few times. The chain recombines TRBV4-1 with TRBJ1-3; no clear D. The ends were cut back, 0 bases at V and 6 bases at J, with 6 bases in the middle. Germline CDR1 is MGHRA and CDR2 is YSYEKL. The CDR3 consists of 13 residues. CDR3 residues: CASSQEPTNTIYF. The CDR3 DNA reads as TGCGCCAGCAGCCAAGAGCCTACAAACACCATATATTTT.

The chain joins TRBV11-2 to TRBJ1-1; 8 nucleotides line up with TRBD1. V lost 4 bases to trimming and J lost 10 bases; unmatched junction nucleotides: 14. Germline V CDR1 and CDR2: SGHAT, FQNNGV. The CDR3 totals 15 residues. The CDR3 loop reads CASSSLGTGTAGAFF. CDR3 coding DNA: TGTGCCAGCAGCTCTCTAGGGACAGGAACCGCTGGAGCTTTCTTT.

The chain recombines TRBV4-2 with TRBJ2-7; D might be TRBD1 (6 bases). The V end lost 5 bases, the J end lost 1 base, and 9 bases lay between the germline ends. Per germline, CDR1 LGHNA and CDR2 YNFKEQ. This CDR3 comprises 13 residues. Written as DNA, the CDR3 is TGTGCCAGCAGCAACGGACAGTCCTACGAGCAGTACTTC. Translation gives CASSNGQSYEQYF.

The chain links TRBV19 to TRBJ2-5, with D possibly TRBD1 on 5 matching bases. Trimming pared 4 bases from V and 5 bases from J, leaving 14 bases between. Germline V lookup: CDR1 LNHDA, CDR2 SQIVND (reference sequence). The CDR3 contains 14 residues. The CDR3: CASSKPDTYETQYF. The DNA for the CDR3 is TGTGCCAGTAGTAAGCCGGACACGTATGAGACCCAGTACTTC.

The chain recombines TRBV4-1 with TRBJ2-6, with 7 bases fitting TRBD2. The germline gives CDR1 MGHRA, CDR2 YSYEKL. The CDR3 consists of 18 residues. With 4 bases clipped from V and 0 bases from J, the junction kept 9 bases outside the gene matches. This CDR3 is CASSLLGRKVSGANVLTF. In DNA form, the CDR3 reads TGCGCCAGCAGCCTCCTCGGGAGGAAAGTCTCTGGGGCCAACGTCCTGACTTTC.

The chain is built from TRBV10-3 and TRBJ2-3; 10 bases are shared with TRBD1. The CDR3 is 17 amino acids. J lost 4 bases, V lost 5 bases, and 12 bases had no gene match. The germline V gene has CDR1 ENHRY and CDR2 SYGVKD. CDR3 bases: TGTGCCATCAGTAACACCCCGGGACAGGGGATTGCAGATACGCAGTATTTT. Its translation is CAISNTPGQGIADTQYF.

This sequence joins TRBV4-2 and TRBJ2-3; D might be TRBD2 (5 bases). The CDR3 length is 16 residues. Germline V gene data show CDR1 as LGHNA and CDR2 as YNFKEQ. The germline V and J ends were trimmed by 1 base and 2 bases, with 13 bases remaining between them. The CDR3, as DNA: TGTGCCAGCAGCCAAGGTTGGAGGTCGGACACAGATACGCAGTATTTT. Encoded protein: CASSQGWRSDTDTQYF.

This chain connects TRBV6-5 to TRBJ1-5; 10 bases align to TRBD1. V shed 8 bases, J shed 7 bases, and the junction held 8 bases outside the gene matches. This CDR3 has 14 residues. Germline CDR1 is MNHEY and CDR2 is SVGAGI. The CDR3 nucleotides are TGTGCCAGCGAAATGACAGGGGGCGGCCAGCCCCAGCATTTT. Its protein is CASEMTGGGQPQHF.

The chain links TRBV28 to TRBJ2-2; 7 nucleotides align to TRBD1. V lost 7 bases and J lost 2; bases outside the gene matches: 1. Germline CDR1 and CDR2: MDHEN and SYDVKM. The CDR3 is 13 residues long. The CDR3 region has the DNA TGTGCCAGCAACAGGGGAAACACCGGGGAGCTGTTTTTT. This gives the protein CASNRGNTGELFF.

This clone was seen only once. The CDR3, as DNA: TGTGCCAGTAGTATAGACGGGGGGCTCGTCCAGCCCCAGCATTTT. Its protein product is CASSIDGGLVQPQHF. The gene calls are TRBV19 and TRBJ1-5, with TRBD1 as a possible D gene (6 bases). Deletions cut 0 bases from V and 7 bases from J, with 13 bases between. CDR1 LNHDA and CDR2 SQIVND come from the germline V gene (reference sequence). The CDR3 is 15 amino acids.

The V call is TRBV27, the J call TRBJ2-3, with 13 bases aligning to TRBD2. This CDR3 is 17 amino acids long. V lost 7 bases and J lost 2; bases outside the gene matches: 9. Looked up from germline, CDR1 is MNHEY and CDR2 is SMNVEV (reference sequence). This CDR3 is CASTTSGRGLVTDTQYF. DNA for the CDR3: TGTGCCAGCACCACTAGCGGGAGGGGTTTGGTCACAGATACGCAGTATTTT.

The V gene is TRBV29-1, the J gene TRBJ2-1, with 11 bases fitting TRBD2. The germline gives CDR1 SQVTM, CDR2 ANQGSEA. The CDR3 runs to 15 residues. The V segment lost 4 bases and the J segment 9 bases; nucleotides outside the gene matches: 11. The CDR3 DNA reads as TGCAGCGTTGGACTAGCGGGAAGTAAGTGGGGTGAGCAGTTCTTC. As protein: CSVGLAGSKWGEQFF.

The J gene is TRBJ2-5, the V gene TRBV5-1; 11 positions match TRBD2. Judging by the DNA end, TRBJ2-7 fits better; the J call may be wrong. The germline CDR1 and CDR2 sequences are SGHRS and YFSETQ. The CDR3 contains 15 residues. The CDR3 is CASSAVGTSGNEQYF. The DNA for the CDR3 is TGCGCCAGCAGCGCCGTGGGGACTAGCGGTAACGAGCAGTACTTC.

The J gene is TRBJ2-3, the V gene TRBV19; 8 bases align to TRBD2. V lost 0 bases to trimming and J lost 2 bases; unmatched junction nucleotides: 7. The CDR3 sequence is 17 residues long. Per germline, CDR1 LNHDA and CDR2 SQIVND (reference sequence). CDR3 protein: CASSIDPIAGNTDTQYF. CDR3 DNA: TGTGCCAGTAGTATAGACCCCATAGCGGGGAACACAGATACGCAGTATTTT.